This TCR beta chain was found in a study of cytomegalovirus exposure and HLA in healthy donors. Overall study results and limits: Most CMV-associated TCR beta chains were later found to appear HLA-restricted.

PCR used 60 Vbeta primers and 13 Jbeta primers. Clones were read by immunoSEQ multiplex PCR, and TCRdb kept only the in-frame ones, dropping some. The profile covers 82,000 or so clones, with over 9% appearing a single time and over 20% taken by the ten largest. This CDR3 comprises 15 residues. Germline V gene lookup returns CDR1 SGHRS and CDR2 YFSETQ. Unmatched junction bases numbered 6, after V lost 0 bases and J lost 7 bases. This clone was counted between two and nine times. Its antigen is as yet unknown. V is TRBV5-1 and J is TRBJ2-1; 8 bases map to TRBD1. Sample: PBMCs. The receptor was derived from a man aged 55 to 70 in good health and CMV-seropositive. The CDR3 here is CASSLERTGSNEQFF. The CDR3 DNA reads TGCGCCAGCAGCTTGGAGCGGACAGGGTCGAATGAGCAGTTCTTC. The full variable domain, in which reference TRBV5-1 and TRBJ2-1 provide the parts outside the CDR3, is KAGVTQTPRYLIKTRGQQVTLSCSPISGHRSVSWYQQTPGQGLQFLFEYFSETQRNKGNFPGRFSGRQFSNSRSEMNVSTLELGDSALYLCASSLERTGSNEQFFGPGTRLTVL.